This TCR beta chain was obtained from a study of T cell repertoires in cytomegalovirus infection. Concerning this clonotype: The antigen remains unidentified.

TCRdb itself ran the reads through MiXCR, one entry per CDR3 protein. This sample yields roughly 700,000 distinct CDR3 sequences, of which roughly 33% are seen a single time; 15% to 20% belongs to the top ten. This CDR3 contains 15 residues. Deletions cut 3 bases from V and 0 bases from J, with 12 bases between. Germline V CDR1 and CDR2: SGHNT, YYREEE (reference sequence). The input for sequencing was cultured PBMCs, taken from culture after CMV antigen stimulation. The clonotype originates from a human donor in good health (CMV status not recorded). Some clones in this sample may be carry-over from other donors' samples. The V call is TRBV5-4, the J call TRBJ1-1; D perhaps matches TRBD1 (5 bases). The CDR3 bases are TGTGCCAGCAGCTGGCCGGCGGGGGTGAACACTGAAGCTTTCTTT. This codes for CASSWPAGVNTEAFF.